A single sample is the source of the 28 T cell receptor beta chains below, sequenced in a study of cytomegalovirus exposure and HLA in healthy donors. PCR was performed using 60 Vbeta and 13 Jbeta primers. The assay was immunoSEQ multiplex PCR, and TCRdb's table has in-frame clones only and misses some. The data show 300,000 or so clones, with roughly 81% seen just once and about 2% held by the top ten. The sample taken for sequencing was PBMCs. The source of these receptors is a woman in her thirties or forties in good health and CMV-seropositive.

This clone was counted a few times. The chain uses TRBV25-1 and TRBJ1-1, with unresolved D. This CDR3 has 12 residues. V lost 0 bases, J lost 7 bases, and 6 bases lay in between. Germline lookup yields CDR1 MGHDK and CDR2 SYGVNS. The CDR3 DNA is TGTGCCAGCAGTGAATATGCCAGTGAAGCTTTCTTT. Residues: CASSEYASEAFF.

The gene calls are TRBV6-1 and TRBJ1-2; TRBD1 agrees at 8 bases. This CDR3 spans 15 amino acids. The germline V gene has CDR1 MNHNS and CDR2 SASEGT. The V segment lost 1 base and the J segment 4 bases; nucleotides outside the gene matches: 5. The CDR3 DNA sequence: TGTGCCAGCAGTGAAGGGGCAGGGGGCGGCTATGGCTACACCTTC. It specifies CASSEGAGGGYGYTF.

This clone was seen only a few times. V is TRBV30 and J is TRBJ2-1, with D maybe TRBD2 (5 bases). Germline CDR1 and CDR2: GTSNPN and SVGIG (reference sequence). Trimming pared 3 bases from V and 5 bases from J, leaving 11 bases between. The CDR3 length is 13 residues. CDR3 residues: CAWRASGHNEQFF. DNA of the CDR3: TGTGCCTGGAGGGCAAGCGGCCACAATGAGCAGTTCTTC.

This clone was seen only once. The V gene is TRBV5-4, the J gene TRBJ2-1; TRBD2 matches 13 bases. With 4 bases clipped from V and 8 bases from J, the junction kept 12 bases outside the gene matches. This CDR3 is 17 amino acids long. Per germline, CDR1 SGHNT and CDR2 YYREEE (reference sequence). CDR3 bases: TGTGCCAGCAGCCCTGGACTAGCGGGAGCTTACGGGGATGAGCAGTTCTTC. Residues: CASSPGLAGAYGDEQFF.

V is TRBV5-5 and J is TRBJ1-1; D remains unclear. Germline V gene lookup returns CDR1 SGHKS and CDR2 YYEKEE (reference sequence). V was clipped by 0 bases and J by 2 bases, with 5 bases between them. The CDR3 is 13 amino acids. CDR3 bases: TGTGCCAGCAGCTTGGTGAGCAACACTGAAGCTTTCTTT. It codes for CASSLVSNTEAFF.

The table lists this clone with a few counts. The gene calls are TRBV7-2 and TRBJ2-1, with 10 positions matching TRBD2. Trimming cost V 5 bases and J 9 bases; bases outside gene matches: 7. From germline, CDR1 is SGHTA and CDR2 FQGNSA. The length of the CDR3 is 14 residues. As DNA, the CDR3 is TGTGCCAGCAGCCGGGGACTAGCGAAGGGTGAGCAGTTCTTC. Protein sequence: CASSRGLAKGEQFF.

The V gene is TRBV11-3, the J gene TRBJ2-1; TRBD2 might be the D (6 bases). The V gene's germline CDR1 is SGHNT and CDR2 YENEEA. The CDR3 has 16 residues. V shed 6 bases and J shed 0 bases, with 15 bases lying between them. The chain's CDR3 is CASRGLGDSSYNEQFF. CDR3 DNA sequence: TGTGCCAGCAGGGGACTGGGCGATAGCTCCTACAATGAGCAGTTCTTC. The full variable domain, rest sourced from reference TRBV11-3 and TRBJ2-1, is EAGVVQSPRYKIIEKKQPVAFWCNPISGHNTLYWYLQNLGQGPELLIRYENEEAVDDSQLPKDRFSAERLKGVDSTLKIQPAELGDSAVYLCASRGLGDSSYNEQFFGPGTRLTVL.

V is TRBV7-9 and J is TRBJ1-1, with 7 positions matching TRBD1. The ends lost 2 bases at V and 0 bases at J; junction bases unmatched: 6. CDR1 and CDR2 from the germline V gene are SEHNR and FQNEAQ (reference sequence). CDR3 length: 16 amino acids. The CDR3 DNA is TGTGCCAGCAGCTTATCCAACAGGGGCATGAACACTGAAGCTTTCTTT. This translates into CASSLSNRGMNTEAFF.

This clone was seen a single time. At one of its ends the junction is not consistent with the germline gene, which may arise from a read error. J is TRBJ2-7 and V is TRBV7-9; D ambiguous. Germline V gives CDR1 SEHNR, CDR2 FQNEAQ (reference sequence). The CDR3 extends over 12 amino acids. The CDR3 spells CSSSYNSYEQYF. The CDR3 DNA reads as TGTTCCAGCAGTTACAACTCCTACGAGCAGTACTTC. The entire variable domain, with the rest obtained from reference TRBV7-9 and TRBJ2-7, is as follows: DTGVSQNPRHKITKRGQNVTFRCDPISEHNRLYWYRQTLGQGPEFLTYFQNEAQLEKSRLLSDRFSAERPKGSFSTLEIQRTEQGDSAMYLCSSSYNSYEQYFGPGTRLTVT.

This clone came up once. This rearrangement joins TRBV30 to TRBJ2-1, with a possible D match to TRBD2 (6 bases). The CDR3 sequence is 14 residues long. Germline CDR1 GTSNPN, CDR2 SVGIG (reference sequence). Between the trimmed V and J ends, which lost 0 bases and 11 bases, there was a span of 17 bases. CDR3 sequence: CAWSVRIDGSQQFF. The CDR3 DNA reads as TGTGCCTGGAGTGTACGGATCGACGGGAGTCAGCAGTTCTTC. The complete variable domain, with remaining parts taken from reference TRBV30 and TRBJ2-1, reads SQTIHQWPATLVQPVGSPLSLECTVEGTSNPNLYWYRQAAGRGLQLLFYSVGIGQISSEVPQNLSASRPQDRQFILSSKKLLLSDSGFYLCAWSVRIDGSQQFFGPGTRLTVL.

This chain joins TRBV18 and TRBJ2-7, with 9 bases that match TRBD2. CDR1 KGHSH and CDR2 LQKENI come from the germline V gene. Germline trimming cut 6 bases from V and 2 bases from J; bases unmatched to any gene: 5. The CDR3 length is 14 residues. The CDR3 DNA reads as TGTGCCAGCTCTCTCTCTAGCGGGACCTACGAGCAGTACTTC. Translation gives CASSLSSGTYEQYF.

This clone was seen a few times. The rearrangement joins TRBV9 to TRBJ1-2; D remains unclear. V lost 4 bases and J lost 1, with 11 bases in between. Germline-derived CDR1 and CDR2 are SGDLS and YYNGEE. This CDR3 has 14 amino acids. CDR3 DNA sequence: TGTGCCAGCAGCCCTCAGGCCGGTAACTATGGCTACACCTTC. As protein: CASSPQAGNYGYTF.

Note on this clone: The junction and the germline gene differ at one end; a read error may be behind it. The gene calls are TRBV6-1 and TRBJ1-1; D uncertain. Germline V gives CDR1 MNHNS, CDR2 SASEGT. The CDR3 is made up of 10 amino acids. The DNA of the CDR3 is TGTGCCAGCAGTGATACTGAGGCTTTCTTT. Translation: CASSDTEAFF.

This chain's CDR3 is CASSIPTGKTGELFF. The DNA of the CDR3 is TGTGCCAGCAGCATCCCCACGGGTAAAACCGGGGAGCTGTTTTTT. The V and J genes are TRBV7-2 and TRBJ2-2, with unresolved D. The ends were cut back, 5 bases at V and 5 bases at J, with 15 bases in the middle. The CDR3 runs 15 residues. The germline V gene has CDR1 SGHTA and CDR2 FQGNSA.

The V and J genes are TRBV28 and TRBJ1-2; D call uncertain. This CDR3 is built from 14 residues. V lost 5 bases to trimming and J lost 2 bases, with 12 bases between them. Germline CDR1 MDHEN, CDR2 SYDVKM. CDR3 DNA sequence: TGTGCCAGCAGTCAATACCGGGAGAACTATGGCTACACCTTC. This encodes CASSQYRENYGYTF.

Regarding this clone: This CDR3 is also generated by other DNA sequences in the sample. The rearrangement uses TRBV30 and TRBJ2-2, with D perhaps TRBD1 (6 bases). The germline V gene encodes CDR1 GTSNPN and CDR2 SVGIG (reference sequence). This CDR3 spans 15 amino acids. Trimming removed 0 bases at V and 4 bases at J, with 12 bases between. CDR3 in DNA: TGTGCCTGGAGTGTGGGGGCAGGGGCCACCGGGGAGCTGTTTTTT. It codes for CAWSVGAGATGELFF.

A few counts support this clone. The chain joins TRBV5-3 to TRBJ1-3; 7 nucleotides line up with TRBD1. TRBV5-3 is filed as an ORF, its function uncertain. V was pared by 7 bases and J by 0 bases, with 7 bases of the junction left unmatched. The CDR3 runs to 15 residues. The CDR3 coding sequence is TGTGCCAGAGCCCAAGGGGACAGCTCTGGAAACACCATATATTTT. Protein product: CARAQGDSSGNTIYF.

The chain joins TRBV29-1 to TRBJ2-7; 8 bases line up with TRBD1. With V trimmed by 4 bases and J by 0 bases, 5 bases remained unmatched. The CDR3 extends over 14 amino acids. The germline CDR1 and CDR2 sequences are SQVTM and ANQGSEA. The CDR3 protein is CSVARGQNSYEQYF. CDR3 nucleotides: TGCAGCGTTGCCAGGGGGCAAAACTCCTACGAGCAGTACTTC.

This clone was found once. The J gene is TRBJ2-1, the V gene TRBV5-6, with D possibly matching TRBD2 (5 bases). This CDR3 is built from 15 residues. In germline, CDR1 is SGHDT, CDR2 YYEEEE. V was cut by 1 base and J by 6 bases, with 14 bases left in between. This CDR3 reads CASSLFPRLSNEQFF. CDR3 nucleotides: TGTGCCAGCAGCTTGTTTCCTAGACTAAGCAATGAGCAGTTCTTC. Full variable domain (outside the CDR3, taken from reference TRBV5-6 and TRBJ2-1): DAGVTQSPTHLIKTRGQQVTLRCSPKSGHDTVSWYQQALGQGPQFIFQYYEEEERQRGNFPDRFSGHQFPNYSSELNVNALLLGDSALYLCASSLFPRLSNEQFFGPGTRLTVL.

The rearrangement links TRBV19 to TRBJ2-1; 8 bases fit TRBD2. The CDR3 length is 15 residues. V lost 6 bases to trimming and J lost 7 bases; unmatched junction nucleotides: 11. CDR1 and CDR2 (germline): LNHDA, SQIVND (reference sequence). The DNA of the CDR3 is TGTGCCAGTAGCCCCGGGGGGGCGGGTGAGAATGAGCAGTTCTTC. Its translation: CASSPGGAGENEQFF.

This chain connects TRBV11-3 to TRBJ2-1; D ambiguous. CDR3 length: 14 amino acids. V lost 1 base and J 6 bases, leaving 10 bases between the germline ends. Germline V gives CDR1 SGHNT, CDR2 YENEEA. As DNA, the CDR3 is TGTGCCAGCAGCTTAGGCGTGCGGTTCAATGAGCAGTTCTTC. It codes for CASSLGVRFNEQFF.

The chain combines TRBV6-5 with TRBJ1-2; 8 bases align to TRBD1. J gave up 3 bases and V 4 bases, and 7 bases lay outside the gene matches. CDR3 size: 15 residues. The germline gives CDR1 MNHEY, CDR2 SVGAGI. CDR3 in amino acids: CASSSLQGEYYGYTF. The CDR3 DNA sequence: TGTGCCAGCAGTTCTTTACAGGGGGAGTACTATGGCTACACCTTC.

The gene calls are TRBV29-1 and TRBJ1-2, with a tentative D call TRBD1 (6 bases). Trimming stripped 6 bases from V and 5 bases from J, with 13 bases between. The CDR3 runs 12 residues. Germline values: CDR1 SQVTM, CDR2 ANQGSEA. The CDR3 DNA sequence: TGCAGCGTATTCAGGGGAGGGTATGGCTACACCTTC. It is translated as CSVFRGGYGYTF.

J is TRBJ1-5 and V is TRBV6-1, with a possible D match to TRBD1 (6 bases). CDR1 is MNHNS, CDR2 SASEGT, per germline. Trimming shortened V by 4 bases and J by 4 bases, and 17 bases separated the two germline ends. There are 16 residues in the CDR3. The CDR3 nucleotides are TGTGCCAGCAGTGTTCCGGCAGGGGCTATAAATCAGCCCCAGCATTTT. It specifies CASSVPAGAINQPQHF.

The chain employs TRBV29-1 and TRBJ2-1; 9 bases are a match to TRBD1. Trimming cost V 6 bases and J 8 bases; bases outside gene matches: 8. The germline V gene has CDR1 SQVTM and CDR2 ANQGSEA. The CDR3 length is 13 residues. The chain's CDR3 is CSVYRGRGDEQFF. CDR3 bases: TGCAGCGTATACAGGGGGCGCGGGGATGAGCAGTTCTTC.

The chain uses TRBV5-1 and TRBJ2-7, with TRBD2 identical over 8 bases. The CDR3 totals 17 residues. Germline V CDR1 and CDR2: SGHRS, YFSETQ. J gave up 0 bases and V 4 bases, and 12 bases lay outside the gene matches. DNA for the CDR3: TGCGCCAGCAGCCCCGGACTAGCTTCGCCTTTCTCCTACGAGCAGTACTTC. This sequence encodes CASSPGLASPFSYEQYF.

This rearrangement joins TRBV28 to TRBJ1-1; TRBD1 agrees at 7 bases. Germline V gene sequence: CDR1 MDHEN, CDR2 SYDVKM. Trimming took 8 bases from V and 6 from J; bases not matched to a gene: 6. The CDR3 length is 12 residues. As DNA, the CDR3 is TGTGCCAGCGGATTAACAGGGGCTGAAGCTTTCTTT. Translated, it gives CASGLTGAEAFF. The full variable domain, its missing parts supplied by reference TRBV28 and TRBJ1-1, is DVKVTQSSRYLVKRTGEKVFLECVQDMDHENMFWYRQDPGLGLRLIYFSYDVKMKEKGDIPEGYSVSREKKERFSLILESASTNQTSMYLCASGLTGAEAFFGQGTRLTVV.

The V and J genes are TRBV25-1 and TRBJ2-2; 10 bases are shared with TRBD1. J lost 4 bases, V lost 3 bases, and 5 bases had no gene match. The CDR3 is 16 residues long. In germline, CDR1 is MGHDK, CDR2 SYGVNS. CDR3 amino acids: CASSDGTGVGTGELFF. In DNA, the CDR3 is TGTGCCAGCAGTGACGGGACAGGGGTGGGCACCGGGGAGCTGTTTTTT.